One and the same sample provided the 17 T cell receptor beta chains below, sequenced in a study of Graves' ophthalmopathy and Graves' hyperthyroidism. The authors amplified TCR beta CDR3 regions from RNA transcripts. The first round was an RT-PCR with HTBI primers, and the second round was a multiplex PCR. TCRdb ran MiXCR on the multiplex PCR reads and lists one entry per CDR3 protein. In the table there are about half a million distinct CDR3 sequences, about an eighth of which are singletons. Material: blood. Every receptor here comes from a woman under 40 with Graves' ophthalmopathy.

In this sample, this clonotype turned up a few times. The V gene is TRBV12-3 or TRBV12-4, the J gene TRBJ2-7, with D hard to call. Trimming took off 7 bases at V and 1 base at J, with 11 bases between the two ends. This CDR3 is 13 amino acids long. The CDR3 spells CASTLSPSYEQYF. DNA of the CDR3: TGTGCCAGCACCCTTAGCCCGTCCTACGAGCAGTACTTC.

This clonotype was picked up many times. This sequence joins TRBV28 and TRBJ1-2, with 7 bases that match TRBD1. CDR1 is MDHEN and CDR2 is SYDVKM in the germline V gene. J lost 5 bases, V lost 3 bases, and 9 bases had no gene match. CDR3 length equals 15 residues. The CDR3 protein is CASSLLRQGGYGYTF. CDR3 sequence (DNA): TGTGCCAGCAGTTTGCTTCGGCAGGGGGGGTATGGCTACACCTTC.

At least ten counts were recorded for this clonotype. The V call is TRBV20-1, the J call TRBJ2-7; weak D call: TRBD2 (6 bases). The ends were cut back, 3 bases at V and 4 bases at J, with 13 bases in the middle. This CDR3 region has 13 residues. From germline, CDR1 is DFQATT and CDR2 SNEGSKA (reference sequence). The CDR3 loop reads CSARLRDTYEQYF. In nucleotides, the CDR3 is TGCAGTGCTAGGCTGCGGGATACTTACGAGCAGTACTTC.

This clonotype was seen repeatedly, ten times or more. V and J are TRBV4-1 and TRBJ1-5, with D unclear. The germline V and J ends were trimmed by 0 bases and 4 bases, with 10 bases remaining between them. The CDR3 sequence is 15 residues long. Germline V gene lookup returns CDR1 MGHRA and CDR2 YSYEKL. CDR3 nucleotides: TGCGCCAGCAGCCAAGAGGTTGCAGGAAATCAGCCCCAGCATTTT. Protein product: CASSQEVAGNQPQHF.

At least ten counts were recorded for this clonotype. The chain is built from TRBV5-1 and TRBJ2-5, with D possibly called TRBD1 or TRBD2 (5 bases each). The ends were cut back, 2 bases at V and 7 bases at J, with 15 bases in the middle. The CDR3 consists of 14 residues. Per the germline V gene, CDR1 is SGHRS and CDR2 is YFSETQ. CDR3 sequence (DNA): TGCGCCAGCAGCTTAACGGGACCTCATGGGACCCAGTACTTC. The encoded protein is CASSLTGPHGTQYF.

This clonotype was observed many times. The gene calls are TRBV29-1 and TRBJ1-1; D might be TRBD1 (6 bases). Trimming pared 7 bases from V and 5 bases from J, leaving 20 bases between. The CDR3 is 14 residues long. Germline V gives CDR1 SQVTM, CDR2 ANQGSEA. CDR3: CSAPLGGPGTEAFF. CDR3 coding DNA: TGCAGCGCACCGTTGGGGGGGCCGGGGACTGAAGCTTTCTTT.

This clonotype was observed a handful of times. The chain recombines TRBV9 with TRBJ2-2; D is possibly TRBD1 (6 bases). This CDR3 spans 17 amino acids. V was pared by 3 bases and J by 0 bases, with 15 bases between. Germline-derived CDR1 and CDR2 are SGDLS and YYNGEE. Here the CDR3 DNA reads TGTGCCAGCAGCGGTTCCTCTGGACAGACGAACACCGGGGAGCTGTTTTTT. It yields the protein CASSGSSGQTNTGELFF.

This clonotype has a count of ten or more. The chain carries TRBV28 and TRBJ1-2; D possibly corresponds to TRBD1 (6 bases). The CDR3 contains 13 residues. V was trimmed by 6 bases and J by 5 bases, leaving 13 bases between them. Germline assignment: CDR1 MDHEN and CDR2 SYDVKM. CDR3 sequence: CASRRTALYGYTF. CDR3 bases: TGTGCCAGCAGACGGACAGCCCTTTATGGCTACACCTTC.

On this clonotype: The conserved final phenylalanine or tryptophan is absent from the CDR3, which likely points to a read error. The chain has TRBV5-1 and TRBJ2-2, with 8 bases that match TRBD2. The germline gives CDR1 SGHRS, CDR2 YFSETQ. J was trimmed by 3 bases and V by 4 bases; bases with no gene match: 8. CDR3 length: 16 residues. In DNA, the CDR3 is TGCGCCAGCAGCGCGGGAGGCGGGATATACACCGGGGAGCTGTTTGTT. Amino acids: CASSAGGGIYTGELFV.

There are a few counts of this clonotype. V and J are TRBV30 and TRBJ1-5; unclear D gene. Between the trimmed V and J ends, which lost 7 bases and 2 bases, there was a span of 15 bases. The CDR3 runs to 14 residues. Germline V lookup: CDR1 GTSNPN, CDR2 SVGIG (reference sequence). The CDR3 protein is CASTGPAGNQPQHF. CDR3 in DNA: TGTGCCTCCACTGGCCCAGCGGGCAATCAGCCCCAGCATTTT.

At least ten counts were recorded for this clonotype. The V and J genes are TRBV12-3 or TRBV12-4 and TRBJ1-3; D not certain. Trimming removed 3 bases from V and 0 bases from J, with 9 bases in between. The CDR3 runs to 15 residues. In nucleotides, the CDR3 is TGTGCCAGCAGTTTCCGGTTCCCCTCTGGAAACACCATATATTTT. This codes for CASSFRFPSGNTIYF.

This clonotype was counted many times. The rearrangement joins TRBV6-1 to TRBJ1-2; 7 bases agree with TRBD1. This CDR3 has 13 residues. V lost 6 bases to trimming and J lost 5 bases; unmatched junction nucleotides: 6. Germline CDR1 reads MNHNS; CDR2 reads SASEGT. The chain's CDR3 is CASSQRRGYGYTF. The CDR3 DNA follows: TGTGCCAGCAGCCAGCGCAGGGGGTATGGCTACACCTTC.

This clonotype was observed many times. The V call is TRBV6-1, the J call TRBJ2-2; D is unresolved. CDR3 size: 13 residues. CDR1 is MNHNS and CDR2 is SASEGT in the germline V gene. The V and J ends lost 1 base and 3 bases respectively, with 3 bases between them. This CDR3 reads CASSEGYTGELFF. The CDR3, as DNA: TGTGCCAGCAGTGAAGGATACACCGGGGAGCTGTTTTTT.

There are many counts of this clonotype. The chain carries TRBV6-1 and TRBJ1-5; the match to TRBD1 covers 10 bases. The CDR3 has 14 residues. The V gene end was trimmed by 6 bases and the J gene end by 5 bases; junction bases not matched to a gene: 4. CDR1 and CDR2 (germline): MNHNS, SASEGT. DNA of the CDR3: TGTGCCAGCAGGGGACAGGGGACCCATCAGCCCCAGCATTTT. It yields the protein CASRGQGTHQPQHF.

This clonotype was observed at least ten times. The rearrangement joins TRBV24-1 to TRBJ1-5; no reliable D call. With 4 bases removed from V and 0 bases from J, the gap between germline ends came to 3 bases. This CDR3 is 13 amino acids long. Germline values: CDR1 KGHDR, CDR2 SFDVKD. The CDR3 coding sequence is TGTGCCACCAGTGACGATAGCAATCAGCCCCAGCATTTT. Translated: CATSDDSNQPQHF.

This clonotype came up many times. This chain's CDR3 is CASSLTDSAYEQYF. In DNA, the CDR3 is TGCGCCAGCAGCTTGACGGACAGCGCCTACGAGCAGTACTTC. The chain recombines TRBV5-1 with TRBJ2-7, with D possibly being TRBD1 (6 bases). V lost 1 base and J 2 bases, leaving 10 bases between the germline ends. The CDR3 is 14 amino acids. Germline CDR1 is SGHRS and CDR2 is YFSETQ.

In this sample, this clonotype turned up many times. The rearrangement joins TRBV6-5 to TRBJ1-6; 7 positions match TRBD1. CDR3 size: 16 residues. V gave up 0 bases and J gave up 7 bases; unmatched junction bases: 6. Germline loops: CDR1 MNHEY, CDR2 SVGAGI. This CDR3 is CASSYSTGVGNSPLHF. DNA of the CDR3: TGTGCCAGCAGTTACTCTACAGGGGTGGGGAATTCACCCCTCCACTTT.